A selection of T cell receptor beta chains follows, all from one sample in a study of T cells in Graves' hyperthyroidism and ophthalmopathy. TCRdb reprocessed the multiplex PCR reads with MiXCR, giving one entry per CDR3 protein. The repertoire holds 640,000 or so distinct CDR3 sequences, with roughly 14% as singletons. Sequenced material: blood. These TCRs come from a woman aged 35 to 49 with Graves' ophthalmopathy. Each CDR3 is given with its conserved first and last residue. The order of the fields is J gene, V gene, CDR3 protein.

J gene: TRBJ1-1; V gene: TRBV24-1; CDR3 protein: CATRNDGNTEAFF
J gene: TRBJ2-5; V gene: TRBV7-9; CDR3 protein: CASSQTSGSSETQYF
J gene: TRBJ1-5; V gene: TRBV6-7; CDR3 protein: CASSPGGICNQPQHF
J gene: TRBJ2-5; V gene: TRBV2; CDR3 protein: CASSADRVKRETQYF
J gene: TRBJ2-2; V gene: TRBV5-1; CDR3 protein: CASSLEFKAGELFF
J gene: TRBJ1-5; V gene: TRBV27; CDR3 protein: CASSLYGQGSGQPQHF
J gene: TRBJ2-7; V gene: TRBV6-1; CDR3 protein: CASSMTRDGGDEQYF
J gene: TRBJ1-2; V gene: TRBV6-5; CDR3 protein: CASNTNRGLGGYTF
J gene: TRBJ2-4; V gene: TRBV7-8; CDR3 protein: CASSFTGDRVNIQYF
J gene: TRBJ1-2; V gene: TRBV6-5; CDR3 protein: CASSYSGENYGYTF
J gene: TRBJ2-5; V gene: TRBV11-2; CDR3 protein: CASSLGPGLAGVETQYF
J gene: TRBJ2-7; V gene: TRBV28; CDR3 protein: CASSSTGQNLRDEQYF
J gene: TRBJ2-7; V gene: TRBV6-5; CDR3 protein: CASSLSGTGAFEQYF
J gene: TRBJ1-3; V gene: TRBV18; CDR3 protein: CVSSPGQGRNTIYF
J gene: TRBJ1-3; V gene: TRBV4-1; CDR3 protein: CASSLENSGNTIYF
J gene: TRBJ2-2; V gene: TRBV20-1; CDR3 protein: CSARDWLAANTGELFF